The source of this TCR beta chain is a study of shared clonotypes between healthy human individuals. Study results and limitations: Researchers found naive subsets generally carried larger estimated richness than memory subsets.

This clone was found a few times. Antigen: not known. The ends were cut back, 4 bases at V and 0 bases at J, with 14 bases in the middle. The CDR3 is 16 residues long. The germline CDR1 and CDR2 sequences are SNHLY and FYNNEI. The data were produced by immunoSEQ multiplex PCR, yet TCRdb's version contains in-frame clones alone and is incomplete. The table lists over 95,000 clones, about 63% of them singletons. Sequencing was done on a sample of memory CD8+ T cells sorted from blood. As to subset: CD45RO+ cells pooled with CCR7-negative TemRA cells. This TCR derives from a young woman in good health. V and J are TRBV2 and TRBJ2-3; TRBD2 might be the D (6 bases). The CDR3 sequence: CASSGWRVESTDTQYF. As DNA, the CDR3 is TGTGCCAGCAGTGGATGGAGGGTCGAGAGCACAGATACGCAGTATTTT.